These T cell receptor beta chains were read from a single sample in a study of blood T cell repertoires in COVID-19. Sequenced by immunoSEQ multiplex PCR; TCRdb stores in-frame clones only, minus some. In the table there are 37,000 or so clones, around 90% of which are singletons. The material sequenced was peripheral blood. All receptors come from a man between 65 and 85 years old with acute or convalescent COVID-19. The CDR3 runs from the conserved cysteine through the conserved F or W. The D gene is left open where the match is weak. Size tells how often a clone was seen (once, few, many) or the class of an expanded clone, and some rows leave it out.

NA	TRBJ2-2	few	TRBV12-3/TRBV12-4	CASSRTGNGELFF	TGTGCCAGCAGCCGGACTGGGAACGGGGAGCTGTTTTTT
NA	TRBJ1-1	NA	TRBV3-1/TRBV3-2	CASSRAGPVDTEAFF	TGTGCCAGCAGCCGTGCGGGACCGGTGGACACTGAAGCTTTCTTT
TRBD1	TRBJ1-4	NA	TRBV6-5	CASRTGTAMEKLFF	TGTGCCAGTAGGACCGGGACAGCCATGGAAAAACTGTTTTTT
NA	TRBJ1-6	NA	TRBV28	CASSSALTTNRKNSPLHF	TGTGCCAGCAGTTCCGCTCTCACTACAAACCGTAAGAATTCACCCCTCCACTTT
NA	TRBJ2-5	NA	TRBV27	CASSFDRDFQETQYF	TGTGCCAGCAGTTTTGACAGGGACTTTCAAGAGACCCAGTACTTC
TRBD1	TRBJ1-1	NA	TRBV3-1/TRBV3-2	CASSQILTGRRNTEAFF	TGTGCCAGCAGCCAAATATTGACAGGGAGGAGGAACACTGAAGCTTTCTTT
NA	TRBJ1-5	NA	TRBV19	CASDRWDQPQHF	TGTGCCAGTGACAGGTGGGATCAGCCCCAGCATTTT
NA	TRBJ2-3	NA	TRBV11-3	CASSLGGSTDTQYF	TGTGCCAGCAGCTTAGGCGGGAGCACAGATACGCAGTATTTT
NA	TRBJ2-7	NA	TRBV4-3	CASSQDRAYEQYF	TGCGCCAGCAGCCAAGACAGGGCCTACGAGCAGTACTTC
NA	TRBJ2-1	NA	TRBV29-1	CSVEGLRQLGEGEQFF	TGCAGCGTTGAAGGATTGAGGCAATTGGGTGAAGGTGAGCAGTTCTTC
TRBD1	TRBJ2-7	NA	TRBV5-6	CASSLGQGIYEQYF	TGTGCCAGCAGCTTGGGACAGGGGATCTACGAGCAGTACTTC
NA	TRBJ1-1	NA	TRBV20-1	CSAEGNTEAFF	TGCAGTGCTGAGGGAAACACTGAAGCTTTCTTT
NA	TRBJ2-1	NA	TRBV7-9	CASSTSYNEQFF	NA
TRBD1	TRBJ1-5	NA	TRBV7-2	CASSPRGTGFFYSNQPQHF	TGTGCCAGCAGCCCTCGCGGGACAGGGTTCTTTTATAGCAATCAGCCCCAGCATTTT
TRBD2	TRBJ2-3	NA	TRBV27	CASSSGLAGLDTQYF	TGTGCCAGCAGTTCAGGACTAGCGGGACTAGATACGCAGTATTTT
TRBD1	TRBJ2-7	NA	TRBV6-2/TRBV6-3	CASSRTGSSYEQYF	TGTGCCAGCAGTCGGACAGGGAGCTCCTACGAGCAGTACTTC
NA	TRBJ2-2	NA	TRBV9	CASSADSRWLFF	TGTGCCAGCAGCGCGGACTCTAGGTGGCTGTTTTTT
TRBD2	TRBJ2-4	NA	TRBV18	CASSPPSGMGLKNIQYF	TGTGCCAGCTCACCCCCTAGCGGGATGGGGCTCAAAAACATTCAGTACTTC
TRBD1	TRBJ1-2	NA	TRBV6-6	CASSRGQATNYGYTF	TGTGCCAGCAGTAGAGGACAGGCGACTAACTATGGCTACACCTTC
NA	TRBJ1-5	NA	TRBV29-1	CSVMTGRENQPQHF	TGCAGCGTCATGACAGGCAGGGAGAATCAGCCCCAGCATTTT
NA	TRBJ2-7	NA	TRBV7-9	CASSSYRDSEYF	TGTGCCAGCAGCTCTTACCGGGACTCGGAGTACTTC
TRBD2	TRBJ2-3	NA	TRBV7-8	CASSLRARTSYTQYF	TGTGCCAGCAGCTTACGGGCGAGGACTAGTTATACGCAGTATTTT
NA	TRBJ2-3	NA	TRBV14	CASSFHSDTQYF	TGTGCCAGCAGCTTCCATTCAGATACGCAGTATTTT
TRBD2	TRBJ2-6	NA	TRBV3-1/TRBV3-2	CASSQGGGVGANVLTF	TGTGCCAGCAGCCAAGGGGGAGGGGTTGGGGCCAACGTCCTGACTTTC
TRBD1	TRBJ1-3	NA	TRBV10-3	CAISSPRDRVNTIYF	TGTGCCATCAGTAGCCCCCGGGACAGGGTAAACACCATATATTTT
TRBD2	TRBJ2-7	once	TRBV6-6	CASSPGTSGRALSYEQYF	TGTGCCAGCAGTCCGGGGACTAGCGGGAGGGCCCTCTCCTACGAGCAGTACTTC
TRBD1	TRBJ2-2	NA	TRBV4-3	CASSPGTGGPPHVYGELFF	TGCGCCAGCAGCCCAGGGACAGGGGGACCTCCTCACGTCTACGGGGAGCTGTTTTTT
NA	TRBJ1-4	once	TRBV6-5	CASSSRGQMGEKLFF	TGTGCCAGCAGCTCCCGCGGACAGATGGGGGAAAAACTGTTTTTT
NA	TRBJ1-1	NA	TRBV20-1	CSASGGAGEAFF	TGCAGTGCTAGTGGGGGCGCGGGGGAAGCTTTCTTT